This T cell receptor (beta chain) was profiled in a study of T-cell memory formation after mild COVID-19. TCRdb recomputed calls from the 5' RACE reads with MiXCR, one row per CDR3 protein. The sample yields about 440,000 distinct CDR3 sequences, 20% seen once. V was pared by 4 bases and J by 6 bases, with 11 bases between. The CDR3 has 13 amino acids. The germline CDR1 and CDR2 sequences are MNHNY and SVGAGI (reference sequence). This clonotype has more than one count but fewer than ten. This TCR was sampled from an adult woman who had mild COVID-19 (a few samples of this study predate the infection). Cell type and time point are not known. The chain links TRBV6-6 to TRBJ2-3; D might be TRBD2 (6 bases). The sequenced sample was PBMCs or a T cell subset sorted from them (not recorded which). The CDR3 DNA is TGTGCCAGCAGTTCCCGGGAGCGGGATACGCAGTATTTT. It is translated as CASSSRERDTQYF.